This T cell receptor beta chain was recovered during a study of response to subunit inactivated influenza vaccine. The study, taken as a whole, reports: With each seasonal influenza vaccination, the authors suggested, few new T cells are recruited.

Between the trimmed V and J ends, which lost 1 base and 4 bases, there was a span of 11 bases. Looked up from germline, CDR1 is DFQATT and CDR2 is SNEGSKA (reference sequence). The CDR3 sequence is 14 residues long. One entry per CDR3 protein, called by TCRdb with MiXCR from the RT-PCR reads. The sample gives under 750,000 distinct CDR3 sequences, about an eighth of which show up once; 10% to 13% is in the top ten. This clonotype was seen ten or more times. The antigen remains undetermined. The sample in question was PBMCs from blood, obtained on the day of vaccination. The receptor was derived from a man aged 45-60 years who received an inactivated influenza vaccine. The rearrangement uses TRBV20-1 and TRBJ2-4, with D unresolved. The CDR3 sequence: CSARGSESKNIQYF. The CDR3 bases are TGCAGTGCTAGAGGGTCGGAGAGTAAAAACATTCAGTACTTC.